Below, 7 T cell receptor beta chains from the same sample are listed, as sequenced in a study of spatial heterogeneity in lung cancer. These receptors' targets are unknown. Study-level findings and limits: It was found that expanded intratumoral alpha and beta TCR counts tracked tumor mutation counts.

Time point meaning: sample taken at primary tumor resection. MiXCR was run by TCRdb on the 5' RACE reads, yielding one entry per CDR3 protein. The sample comprises roughly 3,400 distinct CDR3 sequences, under 45% of which are singletons, and about an eighth rests with the top ten. The source material was lung tumor tissue, sampled at surgery. These receptor sequences come from a female donor with early-stage non-small cell lung cancer.

This clonotype counts as medium-sized. The rearrangement links TRBV6-1 to TRBJ2-7; the D is unclear. The V and J ends lost 4 bases and 1 base respectively, with 5 bases between them. This CDR3 has 12 amino acids. CDR1 MNHNS and CDR2 SASEGT come from the germline V gene. The CDR3 here is CASSGDSYEQYF. The DNA for the CDR3 is TGTGCCAGCAGTGGGGATTCCTACGAGCAGTACTTC.

This clonotype appeared once. The rearrangement joins TRBV20-1 to TRBJ2-3, with 8 bases lining up with TRBD2. This CDR3 is built from 15 residues. With 5 bases clipped from V and 4 bases from J, the junction kept 11 bases outside the gene matches. Germline assignment: CDR1 DFQATT and CDR2 SNEGSKA (reference sequence). The CDR3 is CSAGPLAGRADTQYF. DNA for the CDR3: TGCAGTGCTGGACCGTTAGCGGGGAGAGCAGATACGCAGTATTTT.

V and J are TRBV20-1 and TRBJ2-7; 13 nucleotides agree with TRBD2. This CDR3 is built from 16 residues. Germline CDR1 and CDR2: DFQATT and SNEGSKA (reference sequence). With V trimmed by 5 bases and J by 2 bases, 9 bases remained unmatched. The CDR3 protein is CSAPGTSGMVTYEQYF. The DNA of the CDR3 is TGCAGTGCTCCAGGGACTAGCGGGATGGTAACCTACGAGCAGTACTTC.

This clonotype is categorized as medium-sized. The rearrangement uses TRBV12-3 or TRBV12-4 and TRBJ2-7; D might be TRBD2 (5 bases). The CDR3 is 14 amino acids. The ends were cut back, 7 bases at V and 3 bases at J, with 16 bases in the middle. Here the CDR3 reads CASNVRERGYEQYF. CDR3 sequence (DNA): TGTGCCAGCAACGTGAGGGAAAGAGGCTACGAGCAGTACTTC.

The sample holds a few counts of this clonotype. V is TRBV5-4 and J is TRBJ2-6; D remains ambiguous. From germline, CDR1 is SGHNT and CDR2 YYREEE (reference sequence). The V and J ends lost 3 bases and 0 bases respectively, with 4 bases between them. This CDR3 spans 14 amino acids. The CDR3 sequence: CASSSASGANVLTF. The CDR3 DNA reads as TGTGCCAGCAGCTCAGCCTCTGGGGCCAACGTCCTGACTTTC.

This clonotype was counted a single time. The junction differs from germline at one of its ends, possibly a read error. J is TRBJ2-1 and V is TRBV20-1, with TRBD2 matching 7 bases. CDR1 DFQATT and CDR2 SNEGSKA come from the germline V gene (reference sequence). The CDR3 consists of 14 residues. The CDR3 loop reads CSVRTGRARNEQFF. The CDR3 nucleotides are TGCAGTGTTAGAACGGGGAGGGCCAGAAATGAGCAGTTCTTC.

This clonotype was seen repeatedly, ten times or more. The rearrangement uses TRBV10-3 and TRBJ1-2; D ambiguous. Trimming cost V 3 bases and J 2 bases, with 4 bases left between them. Per germline, CDR1 ENHRY and CDR2 SYGVKD. The CDR3 sequence is 12 residues long. CDR3 nucleotides: TGTGCCATCAGTGAAGGGAACTATGGCTACACCTTC. It is translated as CAISEGNYGYTF.